These 14 T cell receptor beta chains were sequenced from one sample in a study of T cell repertoires in cytomegalovirus infection. MiXCR, run by TCRdb on the reads, gives a single entry per CDR3 protein. The repertoire holds roughly 100,000 distinct CDR3 sequences, with approximately 17% as singletons. The sequenced sample consisted of PBMCs. These receptors all come from a human donor in good health (CMV status not recorded). Some clones in this sample may be carry-over from other donors' samples.

The genes are TRBV3-1 and TRBJ1-5; D is possibly TRBD1 (6 bases). V lost 1 base and J 3 bases, leaving 10 bases between the germline ends. This CDR3 comprises 15 residues. Germline assignment: CDR1 LGHDT and CDR2 YNNKEL (reference sequence). The CDR3 loop is CASSQAGQFNQPQHF. The CDR3 region has the DNA TGTGCCAGCAGCCAAGCCGGACAGTTCAATCAGCCCCAGCATTTT.

J is TRBJ2-7 and V is TRBV6-2 or TRBV6-3; TRBD1 matches at 8 bases. The ends lost 7 bases at V and 2 bases at J; junction bases unmatched: 7. Germline CDR1 MNHEY, CDR2 SVGEGT. The CDR3 loop spans 14 amino acids. CDR3 residues: CASTSRDRTYEQYF. CDR3 sequence (DNA): TGTGCCAGCACTTCCCGGGACAGGACCTACGAGCAGTACTTC.

The rearrangement joins TRBV4-1 to TRBJ1-1, with D perhaps matching TRBD1 (6 bases). The length of the CDR3 is 17 residues. Germline V lookup: CDR1 MGHRA, CDR2 YSYEKL. The germline V and J ends were trimmed by 1 base and 7 bases, with 22 bases remaining between them. The DNA for the CDR3 is TGCGCCAGCAGCCAAGTGAGACAGGAGCGTGTGGCCCTTGAAGCTTTCTTT. It encodes CASSQVRQERVALEAFF.

This clonotype was observed a single time. This rearrangement joins TRBV7-2 to TRBJ1-1, with D possibly being TRBD1 (5 bases). The V end was cut by 1 base, the J end by 5 bases, with 11 bases between. The CDR3 length is 14 residues. The V gene's germline CDR1 is SGHTA and CDR2 FQGNSA. The CDR3 region is CASSLGAWGTEAFF. The CDR3 DNA reads as TGTGCCAGCAGCTTAGGAGCGTGGGGGACTGAAGCTTTCTTT.

This clonotype was found a few times. The gene calls are TRBV15 and TRBJ2-7; unclear D gene. With 5 bases removed from V and 7 bases from J, the gap between germline ends came to 18 bases. The CDR3 extends over 14 amino acids. CDR1 and CDR2 from the germline V gene are LNHNV and YYDKDF (reference sequence). The DNA of the CDR3 is TGTGCCACCAGCGCAATACGGGCCGGTTGGGAGCAGTACTTC. It yields the protein CATSAIRAGWEQYF.

In its sample, this clonotype was seen many times. The chain uses TRBV7-9 and TRBJ2-2, with 7 bases that match TRBD1. The CDR3 totals 15 residues. Unmatched junction bases numbered 2, after V lost 3 bases and J lost 1 base. CDR1 and CDR2 (germline): SEHNR, FQNEAQ (reference sequence). CDR3 DNA: TGTGCCAGCAGCTTCCGGGACAGGAACACCGGGGAGCTGTTTTTT. Encoded protein: CASSFRDRNTGELFF.

The chain links TRBV5-1 to TRBJ1-5; D is perhaps TRBD1 (6 bases). Deletions cut 1 base from V and 7 bases from J, with 12 bases between. CDR1 and CDR2 from the germline V gene are SGHRS and YFSETQ. CDR3 length: 14 amino acids. The DNA of the CDR3 is TGCGCCAGCAGCTTGAACGGACAGTCCCAGCCCCAGCATTTT. Amino acids: CASSLNGQSQPQHF.

This clonotype was counted many times. The V and J genes are TRBV29-1 and TRBJ2-3; either TRBD1 or TRBD2 may supply D (5 bases each). The CDR3 contains 13 residues. The germline V gene encodes CDR1 SQVTM and CDR2 ANQGSEA. The CDR3 DNA reads as TGCAGTGCCGGGACCAGGGACACAGATACGCAGTATTTT. Translation gives CSAGTRDTDTQYF.

This clonotype was detected many times. The CDR3 loop is CASTLERGRNEQFF. CDR3 bases: TGTGCCAGCACCTTGGAGAGGGGACGGAATGAGCAGTTCTTC. J is TRBJ2-1 and V is TRBV27; D could derive from TRBD1 or TRBD2 (5 bases each). V shed 7 bases and J shed 7 bases, with 17 bases lying between them. The germline V gene has CDR1 MNHEY and CDR2 SMNVEV (reference sequence). The CDR3 totals 14 residues.

This clonotype was counted a few times. The chain combines TRBV12-3 or TRBV12-4 with TRBJ2-5, with 9 nucleotides matching TRBD2. The length of the CDR3 is 14 residues. V shed 6 bases, J shed 7 bases, and the junction held 9 bases outside the gene matches. The CDR3 DNA reads as TGTGCCAGCAGACCCGGGACTAGCTTCGGGACCCAGTACTTC. Translated: CASRPGTSFGTQYF.

There are a few counts of this clonotype. The chain carries TRBV27 and TRBJ1-1; 7 nucleotides align to TRBD1. The CDR3 is made up of 16 amino acids. Germline CDR1 is MNHEY and CDR2 is SMNVEV (reference sequence). V lost 3 bases to trimming and J lost 2 bases; unmatched junction nucleotides: 9. The CDR3 loop reads CASSLNSYRGNTEAFF. In DNA, the CDR3 is TGTGCCAGCAGTTTGAATAGCTACAGGGGTAACACTGAAGCTTTCTTT.

This clonotype was detected many times. The rearrangement uses TRBV29-1 and TRBJ2-5, with D perhaps matching TRBD2 (6 bases). V shed 5 bases and J shed 5 bases, with 12 bases lying between them. The germline V gene encodes CDR1 SQVTM and CDR2 ANQGSEA. This CDR3 is built from 12 residues. This chain's CDR3 is CSVYEGRETQYF. As DNA, the CDR3 is TGCAGCGTTTATGAGGGGAGGGAGACCCAGTACTTC.

This clonotype was recorded many times. V usage is TRBV12-3 or TRBV12-4 and J usage is TRBJ2-2, with TRBD2 matching 12 bases. With 7 bases clipped from V and 4 bases from J, the junction kept 13 bases outside the gene matches. The CDR3 consists of 18 residues. The CDR3 here is CASTRTTSGGTSTGELFF. The CDR3 DNA reads TGTGCCAGCACCCGAACTACTAGCGGGGGGACCAGCACCGGGGAGCTGTTTTTT.

J is TRBJ2-1 and V is TRBV9; 9 nucleotides agree with TRBD1. With 4 bases clipped from V and 6 bases from J, the junction kept 8 bases outside the gene matches. This CDR3 has 15 amino acids. The germline V gene encodes CDR1 SGDLS and CDR2 YYNGEE. The CDR3 reads CASSPLGQGFNEQFF. The CDR3 nucleotides are TGTGCCAGCAGCCCTTTGGGACAGGGATTCAATGAGCAGTTCTTC.